A single sample gave rise to the 11 T cell receptor beta chains below, sequenced in a study of blood T cell repertoires in COVID-19. TCRdb's table, derived via immunoSEQ multiplex PCR, lists solely in-frame clones and lacks some. The repertoire consists of roughly 70,000 clones, with approximately 89% occurring once and the leading ten covering 4.5% to 5.5%. The specimen sequenced was peripheral blood. These receptors were collected from a woman aged 60 to 75 with active COVID-19.

This rearrangement joins TRBV2 to TRBJ1-1; 9 nucleotides agree with TRBD1. This CDR3 comprises 13 residues. Germline loops: CDR1 SNHLY, CDR2 FYNNEI. J lost 6 bases, V lost 10 bases, and 9 bases had no gene match. CDR3 sequence reads: CATHGQGFSEAFF. The CDR3 coding sequence is TGTGCCACTCACGGACAGGGGTTCTCTGAAGCTTTCTTT.

J is TRBJ1-5 and V is TRBV7-8; 7 bases map to TRBD1. The CDR3 is 15 residues long. CDR1 is SGHVS, CDR2 FQNEAQ, per germline. V dropped 1 base and J dropped 9; count of bases not matched to a gene: 9. The CDR3 here is CASSLGQGSPLPQHF. CDR3 in DNA: TGTGCCAGCAGCTTAGGACAGGGCTCCCCGTTGCCCCAGCATTTT.

The rearrangement links TRBV24-1 to TRBJ1-5; TRBD1 aligns across 7 bases. Germline V lookup: CDR1 KGHDR, CDR2 SFDVKD. The CDR3 covers 13 residues. The junction had 12 bases not matched to a gene; V was cut back by 9 bases and J by 11 bases. This CDR3 is CATGTDTRGAQHF. In nucleotides, the CDR3 is TGTGCCACCGGGACAGACACCCGGGGAGCCCAGCATTTT.

The CDR3 nucleotides read TGTGCCAGCATACCGGGTCTAGCGGGAGCAGATACGCAGTATTTT. Translated, it gives CASIPGLAGADTQYF. This rearrangement joins TRBV28 to TRBJ2-3; TRBD2 agrees at 10 bases. Per germline, CDR1 MDHEN and CDR2 SYDVKM. The V and J ends lost 7 bases and 4 bases, in that order; junction bases with no gene match: 8. This CDR3 spans 15 amino acids.

The chain recombines TRBV28 with TRBJ2-7; 9 nucleotides match TRBD2. The length of the CDR3 is 14 residues. Germline trimming cut 5 bases from V and 11 bases from J; bases unmatched to any gene: 13. In germline, CDR1 is MDHEN, CDR2 SYDVKM. The CDR3, as DNA: TGTGCCAGCAGTCTTATGAGGGGGACTAGCAAGGAGTACTTC. Its protein is CASSLMRGTSKEYF.

The V call is TRBV27, the J call TRBJ1-4; 9 bases align to TRBD1. Looked up from germline, CDR1 is MNHEY and CDR2 is SMNVEV (reference sequence). This CDR3 contains 15 residues. J gave up 10 bases and V 8 bases, and 14 bases lay outside the gene matches. The CDR3 is CASGRASGQGVKLFF. The CDR3 coding sequence is TGTGCCAGCGGCAGGGCCTCGGGACAGGGCGTAAAACTGTTTTTT.

The V and J genes are TRBV6-4 and TRBJ2-3; 10 nucleotides align to TRBD2. This CDR3 is built from 15 residues. Germline CDR1 and CDR2: MRHNA and SNTAGT. J was trimmed by 5 bases and V by 6 bases; bases with no gene match: 8. CDR3 nucleotides: TGTGCCAGCAGCCAGCGGGAGGGCCAGGTAGATACGCAGTATTTT. Protein sequence: CASSQREGQVDTQYF.

The V and J genes are TRBV5-1 and TRBJ2-1; TRBD2 matches at 10 bases. The CDR3 is 17 residues long. The trim removed 3 bases at V and 2 bases at J, leaving 8 bases unmatched. From germline, CDR1 is SGHRS and CDR2 YFSETQ. The CDR3 region is CASSSVAGGPPYNEQFF. The CDR3, as DNA: TGCGCCAGCAGCTCAGTAGCGGGAGGCCCCCCCTACAATGAGCAGTTCTTC.

J is TRBJ1-2 and V is TRBV6-5; possibly TRBD1 for D (6 bases). CDR1 and CDR2 (germline): MNHEY, SVGAGI. The V end lost 0 bases, the J end lost 5 bases, and 13 bases lay between the germline ends. The length of the CDR3 is 15 residues. CDR3 DNA sequence: TGTGCCAGCAGTTACTCGAGATCAGGACAGTATGGCTACACCTTC. Its translation: CASSYSRSGQYGYTF.

The chain uses TRBV5-6 and TRBJ2-3, with D unresolved. V lost 1 base and J 2 bases, leaving 8 bases between the germline ends. Germline CDR1 SGHDT, CDR2 YYEEEE. This CDR3 has 14 residues. CDR3 nucleotides: TGTGCCAGCAGCTTGCGCAGTAACACAGATACGCAGTATTTT. Its protein is CASSLRSNTDTQYF.

The chain joins TRBV28 to TRBJ1-6; 7 nucleotides align to TRBD1. Germline V gene lookup returns CDR1 MDHEN and CDR2 SYDVKM. The junction had 10 bases not matched to a gene; V was cut back by 2 bases and J by 9 bases. This CDR3 has 16 amino acids. The chain's CDR3 is CASSLKIGAGGSPLHF. The CDR3 region has the DNA TGTGCCAGCAGTTTAAAAATCGGCGCAGGGGGTTCACCCCTCCACTTT.